This TCR beta chain was documented in a study of quantifying T cell responses using KT2 cells. About the study: RNA was reverse transcribed with TCR alpha and beta constant-region primers.

An oligo carrying a UMI was ligated to the cDNA 3' end. First-round PCR used three to five cycles and beta primers RC1.1 and RC1.2 covering TRBC1 and TRBC2. Each CDR3 protein is one row after TCRdb ran MiXCR on the UMI-ligation and nested PCR reads. The sample holds about 30,000 distinct CDR3 sequences, roughly 8% seen once. The CDR3 is 17 residues long. Per germline, CDR1 SEHNR and CDR2 FQNEAQ (reference sequence). Trimming left V 4 bases short and J 0 bases short, with 13 bases between. The sequence was obtained from a human donor. The J gene is TRBJ2-6, the V gene TRBV7-9; D not resolved. Sequencing used PBMCs spiked with cells of the T cell clone KT2. CDR3 DNA sequence: TGTGCCAGCAGCTCCTTTGGAGCCACCTCTGGGGCCAACGTCCTGACTTTC. This encodes CASSSFGATSGANVLTF. The full variable domain, completed using reference TRBV7-9 and TRBJ2-6, is DTGVSQNPRHKITKRGQNVTFRCDPISEHNRLYWYRQTLGQGPEFLTYFQNEAQLEKSRLLSDRFSAERPKGSFSTLEIQRTEQGDSAMYLCASSSFGATSGANVLTFGAGSRLTVL.